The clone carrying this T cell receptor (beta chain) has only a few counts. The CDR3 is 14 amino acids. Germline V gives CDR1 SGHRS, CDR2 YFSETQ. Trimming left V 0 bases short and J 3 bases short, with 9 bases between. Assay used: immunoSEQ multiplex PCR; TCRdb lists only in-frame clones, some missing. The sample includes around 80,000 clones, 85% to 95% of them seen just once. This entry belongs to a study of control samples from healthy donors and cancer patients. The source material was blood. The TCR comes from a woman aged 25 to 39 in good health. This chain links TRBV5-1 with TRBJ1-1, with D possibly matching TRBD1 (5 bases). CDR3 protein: CASSLAGQDTEAFF. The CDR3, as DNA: TGCGCCAGCAGCTTGGCAGGGCAAGACACTGAAGCTTTCTTT. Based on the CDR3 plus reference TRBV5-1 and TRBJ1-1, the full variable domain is KAGVTQTPRYLIKTRGQQVTLSCSPISGHRSVSWYQQTPGQGLQFLFEYFSETQRNKGNFPGRFSGRQFSNSRSEMNVSTLELGDSALYLCASSLAGQDTEAFFGQGTRLTVV.